This passage covers 4 T cell receptor beta chains from one sample sequenced in a study of spatial heterogeneity in lung cancer. The study, taken as a whole, reports: Higher tumor mutation counts went along with higher counts of expanded intratumoral alpha and beta TCRs.

The time point was: sample taken at primary tumor resection. TCRdb redid the calling of the 5' RACE reads with MiXCR, one entry per CDR3 protein. The sample carries 7,500 to 8,000 distinct CDR3 sequences, roughly 7% recorded once. No antigen has been identified for these receptors. Sequences were derived from lung tumor tissue, sampled at surgery. Receptors were obtained from a female donor with early-stage non-small cell lung cancer.

This clonotype was observed many times. The size of this beta chain means little, since it is a stray read in a library made for alpha chains. The gene calls are TRBV7-9 and TRBJ1-6; 12 nucleotides match TRBD1. The CDR3 consists of 17 residues. Germline trimming cut 1 base from V and 10 bases from J; bases unmatched to any gene: 8. Germline loops: CDR1 SEHNR, CDR2 FQNEAQ (reference sequence). The CDR3 region has the DNA TGTGCCAGCAGCTTAGGCGGGACAGGGGGCGCCCGGTCACCCCTCCACTTT. Encoded protein: CASSLGGTGGARSPLHF.

Sample share makes this clonotype medium-sized. This beta chain is a stray sequence in a library constructed for alpha chains; its clone size is not meaningful. This chain joins TRBV7-2 and TRBJ2-7; D may be TRBD2 (5 bases). V lost 6 bases and J 0 bases, leaving 15 bases between the germline ends. There are 15 residues in the CDR3. Looked up from germline, CDR1 is SGHTA and CDR2 is FQGNSA. The CDR3 DNA reads as TGTGCCAGCAGTTCGGGAAGGCCGCGCTCCTACGAGCAGTACTTC. It encodes CASSSGRPRSYEQYF.

By share, this clonotype ranks as medium-sized (0.01 to 0.1%). Because the library targeted alpha chains, this beta chain is an off-target read whose size means little. This rearrangement joins TRBV28 to TRBJ1-5; D is perhaps TRBD1 (5 bases). The CDR3 runs to 13 residues. The ends were cut back, 5 bases at V and 5 bases at J, with 10 bases in the middle. Germline V gene lookup returns CDR1 MDHEN and CDR2 SYDVKM. The CDR3: CASSPGTYQPQHF. As DNA, the CDR3 is TGTGCCAGCAGTCCCGGGACCTATCAGCCCCAGCATTTT.

This clonotype came up many times. A library prepared for alpha chains yielded this beta chain as an off-target read; its size is of little meaning. The chain couples TRBV5-1 to TRBJ1-1, with no clear D. Per germline, CDR1 SGHRS and CDR2 YFSETQ. V gave up 0 bases and J gave up 7 bases, with 10 bases separating them. The CDR3 runs to 13 residues. This CDR3 is CASSLGPGGEAFF. The CDR3 DNA is TGCGCCAGCAGCTTGGGCCCTGGAGGTGAAGCTTTCTTT. Combining the CDR3 with reference TRBV5-1 and TRBJ1-1 gives the whole variable domain KAGVTQTPRYLIKTRGQQVTLSCSPISGHRSVSWYQQTPGQGLQFLFEYFSETQRNKGNFPGRFSGRQFSNSRSEMNVSTLELGDSALYLCASSLGPGGEAFFGQGTRLTVV.